The following is a T cell receptor beta chain sequence with its context. These data belong to a study of blood T cell repertoires in COVID-19. Profiled with immunoSEQ multiplex PCR; TCRdb holds only in-frame clones, not every one. The table records 180,000 or so clones, about 89% of them present only once. This CDR3 has 12 residues. Germline loops: CDR1 SGHDT, CDR2 YYEEEE. The germline V and J ends were trimmed by 7 bases and 4 bases, with 9 bases remaining between them. This sequence joins TRBV5-6 and TRBJ1-3, with a possible D match to TRBD1 (5 bases). Sequenced sample: peripheral blood. This receptor was taken from a man aged 35-49 years with active or convalescent COVID-19. The CDR3 DNA reads TGTGCCAGCGGACATACGGGAAACACCATATATTTT. Encoded protein: CASGHTGNTIYF.